This T cell receptor beta chain was sequenced in a study of shared clonotypes between healthy human individuals. Sequencing was performed with immunoSEQ multiplex PCR; in TCRdb, only in-frame clones are kept and a portion is missing. The repertoire consists of 2 million to 2.5 million clones, with about 90% occurring once and the leading ten covering 0.37%. Deletions cut 0 bases from V and 1 base from J, with 7 bases between. The CDR3 totals 15 residues. Per germline, CDR1 ENHRY and CDR2 SYGVKD. The receptor's source is a man aged 18-30 years in good health. Some clones in this sample may be carry-over from other donors' samples. This chain joins TRBV10-3 and TRBJ1-3; weak D call: TRBD1 (5 bases). The sequencing sample was made of naive CD4+ T cells from PBMCs. The subset was: CD45RA+ positively selected. The CDR3 spells CAISESTASGNTIYF. The CDR3 DNA reads TGTGCCATCAGTGAGTCGACAGCGTCTGGAAACACCATATATTTT.